This TCR beta chain was sequenced in a study of blood T cell repertoires in COVID-19. The assay was immunoSEQ multiplex PCR, and TCRdb's table has in-frame clones only and misses some. Of 300,000 or so clones in the sample, roughly 90% are singletons; the top ten hold under 8%. The clonotype originates from a man between 18 and 29 years old who had recovered from COVID-19. The sequencing sample was made of peripheral blood.

Here the CDR3 reads CASSGTGLQETQYF. The DNA of the CDR3 is TGTGCCAGCAGTGGAACAGGGTTGCAAGAGACCCAGTACTTC. V gene TRBV2 combines with J gene TRBJ2-5; TRBD1 is a possible D gene (6 bases). Trimming pared 4 bases from V and 2 bases from J, leaving 11 bases between. Germline-derived CDR1 and CDR2 are SNHLY and FYNNEI. The CDR3 covers 14 residues.